This T cell receptor beta chain was documented in a study of shared clonotypes between healthy human individuals. Deep level was the assay's run setting. Repertoires were generated with immunoSEQ multiplex PCR, while TCRdb's copy carries only in-frame clones and drops some. The sample includes some 1.4 million clones, roughly 96% of them seen just once. Partitioning of CD4+ cells yielded a CD45RA+ naive subset and a CD45RA-negative memory subset. The CDR3 totals 14 residues. V shed 3 bases, J shed 2 bases, and the junction held 4 bases outside the gene matches. The germline gives CDR1 KGHSH, CDR2 LQKENI. A single count supports this clone.

The sample was naive CD4+ T cells sorted from blood. Subset meaning: CD45RA+ positively selected. The sequence was obtained from a man between 25 and 39 years old in good health. This sequence joins TRBV18 and TRBJ2-7, with TRBD1 matching over 7 bases. The CDR3 DNA is TGTGCCAGCTCACCGTGGGACAGACCCTACGAGCAGTACTTC. Its protein product is CASSPWDRPYEQYF.